One and the same sample provided the 5 T cell receptor beta chains below, sequenced in a study of T cells expressing NK-cell markers. TCRdb re-called the 5' RACE reads and gives one entry per CDR3 protein, without DNA. Recorded for this sample: some 460,000 distinct CDR3 sequences. The sequencing input was blood T cells: a sorted CD56 or NKG2C T cell subset, CD4+ or CD8+ T cells, or bulk PBMC T cells (not recorded which). The receptors shown here come from a woman aged 45-65 years in good health.

The chain couples TRBV19 to TRBJ2-3; there is no DNA to check the TCRdb D call of TRBD1. The CDR3 covers 16 residues. The V gene's germline CDR1 is LNHDA and CDR2 SQIVND (reference sequence). This CDR3 is CASSVIPPGVTDTQYF.

The chain joins TRBV3-1 to TRBJ2-5; TCRdb returns TRBD2, unconfirmable since there is no DNA. The CDR3 runs to 16 residues. The V gene's germline CDR1 is LGHDT and CDR2 YNNKEL (reference sequence). CDR3 loop: CASSQVGGRGEETQYF.

The rearrangement links TRBV5-1 to TRBJ1-4. This CDR3 has 14 residues. Germline-derived CDR1 and CDR2 are SGHRS and YFSETQ. The CDR3 is CASSSGPQNEKLFF. Drawing the rest from reference TRBV5-1 and TRBJ1-4, the complete variable domain is KAGVTQTPRYLIKTRGQQVTLSCSPISGHRSVSWYQQTPGQGLQFLFEYFSETQRNKGNFPGRFSGRQFSNSRSEMNVSTLELGDSALYLCASSSGPQNEKLFFGSGTQLSVL.

The chain carries TRBV5-1 and TRBJ2-5; TCRdb calls TRBD2, which cannot be checked without DNA. This CDR3 is 16 amino acids long. Germline CDR1 SGHRS, CDR2 YFSETQ. CDR3 loop: CASRPTGTSGRETQYF. Full variable domain (missing parts from reference TRBV5-1 and TRBJ2-5): KAGVTQTPRYLIKTRGQQVTLSCSPISGHRSVSWYQQTPGQGLQFLFEYFSETQRNKGNFPGRFSGRQFSNSRSEMNVSTLELGDSALYLCASRPTGTSGRETQYFGPGTRLLVL.

The V call is TRBV20-1, the J call TRBJ1-4; TCRdb picks TRBD1, but there is no DNA to check that call. From germline, CDR1 is DFQATT and CDR2 SNEGSKA (reference sequence). The length of the CDR3 is 12 residues. CDR3 amino acids: CSANPPGEKLFF.